This passage covers 4 T cell receptor beta chains from one sample sequenced in a study of cytomegalovirus exposure and HLA in healthy donors. In the PCR, 60 Vbeta and 13 Jbeta primers were used. Data came from immunoSEQ multiplex PCR; TCRdb stores just in-frame clones and leaves some out. The profile shows more than 95,000 clones, 77% of them singletons. Sequenced: PBMCs. All receptors derive from a woman in her 40s in good health and CMV-seropositive.

This clone was observed many times. The chain combines TRBV4-2 with TRBJ2-1; TRBD2 matches at 8 bases. The CDR3 loop spans 16 amino acids. The germline V gene has CDR1 LGHNA and CDR2 YNFKEQ. Unmatched junction bases numbered 3, after V lost 0 bases and J lost 2 bases. The DNA of the CDR3 is TGTGCCAGCAGCCAAGATAGCGGGGACCCCTACAATGAGCAGTTCTTC. It is translated as CASSQDSGDPYNEQFF.

This clone showed up just a few times. The germline gene is not matched at one end of the junction; a read error may be the cause. The chain joins TRBV19 to TRBJ2-7, with D possibly being TRBD2 (6 bases). The germline V gene encodes CDR1 LNHDA and CDR2 SQIVND (reference sequence). The CDR3 has 12 residues. CDR3 nucleotide sequence: TGTGCCAGCGGGGACTTCTCCTCCGAGCAGTACTTC. This encodes CASGDFSSEQYF.

The chain joins TRBV7-2 to TRBJ2-5, with TRBD2 matching 12 bases. The V segment lost 5 bases and the J segment 5 bases; nucleotides outside the gene matches: 15. CDR1 SGHTA and CDR2 FQGNSA come from the germline V gene. This CDR3 comprises 18 residues. Written as DNA, the CDR3 is TGTGCCAGCAGCCCCCAGGGACGACTAGCGGGAGCCAGGGAGACCCAGTACTTC. It specifies CASSPQGRLAGARETQYF.

The chain couples TRBV5-1 to TRBJ2-7; TRBD2 matches 8 bases. The CDR3 totals 18 residues. CDR1 SGHRS and CDR2 YFSETQ come from the germline V gene. V dropped 0 bases and J dropped 7; count of bases not matched to a gene: 18. In nucleotides, the CDR3 is TGCGCCAGCAGCTTGGATACGAGAGCGGGAGCCCTCCGGGGGGAGCAGTACTTC. This gives the protein CASSLDTRAGALRGEQYF.